This T cell receptor beta chain comes out of a study of control samples from healthy donors and cancer patients. Measured with immunoSEQ multiplex PCR; TCRdb has only the in-frame clones, and not every one. The sample yields some 78,000 clones, roughly 91% seen once. This CDR3 comprises 19 residues. Losses at the gene ends were 5 bases for V and 2 bases for J; bases not matched to a gene: 14. Looked up from germline, CDR1 is MNHNY and CDR2 is SVGAGI (reference sequence). The V call is TRBV6-6, the J call TRBJ2-3, with 12 positions matching TRBD2. This sequence originates from a woman between 55 and 75 years old in good health. Sequencing was performed on blood. CDR3 sequence (DNA): TGTGCCAGCAGTCCAGAAGTCTCAGGACTAGCGGGATACACAGATACGCAGTATTTT. This gives the protein CASSPEVSGLAGYTDTQYF.